This entry is about one T cell receptor (beta chain). The data are from a study of blood T cell repertoires in COVID-19. In the study overall: Acute and convalescent COVID-19 samples came from the United States, Italy and Spain.

Participant ages covered roughly 18 to 89 years across about 25 US areas. Per the original methods: By means of reference gene primer amplification, nucleated cell counts were estimated. Sequencing used immunoSEQ multiplex PCR; TCRdb keeps in-frame clones, though not all of them. The V and J calls and the clone size are those of that table, but D and trimming were determined from the DNA. The sample has about 82,000 clones, roughly 89% seen once. CDR1 and CDR2 from the germline V gene are SGHVS and FQNEAQ. Losses at the gene ends were 5 bases for V and 11 bases for J; bases not matched to a gene: 12. The CDR3 spans 16 residues.

V and J are TRBV7-8 and TRBJ1-6, with 10 bases aligning to TRBD1. The specimen was PBMCs or T cells enriched from blood (not recorded which). This TCR came from a woman between 50 and 59 years old with acute COVID-19. The CDR3 DNA is TGTGCCAGCAGCCGTTCTACCGACAGGGGGCTTCCACCCCTCCACTTT. Protein sequence: CASSRSTDRGLPPLHF.